The 18 T cell receptor beta chains reported below all come from one sample, sequenced in a study of Ad26.COV2.S vaccination and SARS-CoV-2 variants. Indicated treatment: about 20 received Ad26.COV2.S at low or high dose, single or two shots; 5 received placebo; per-sample allocation not given. Sampling took place 63 days after the first vaccine or placebo injection. The data were produced by immunoSEQ multiplex PCR, yet TCRdb's version contains in-frame clones alone and is incomplete. This sample has around 450,000 clones, with around 90% found just once. The sequencing here drew on peripheral blood, taken in a trial of Ad26.COV2.S vaccine versus placebo. The receptors were sampled from a person aged 18-60 years who received the Ad26.COV2.S COVID-19 vaccine or a placebo.

This sequence joins TRBV19 and TRBJ2-5, with 7 bases lining up with TRBD2. The trim removed 3 bases at V and 4 bases at J, leaving 5 bases unmatched. The CDR3 runs to 14 residues. The V gene's germline CDR1 is LNHDA and CDR2 SQIVND (reference sequence). CDR3 amino acids: CASSIPGGRETQYF. In DNA form, the CDR3 reads TGTGCCAGTAGTATTCCGGGAGGACGAGAGACCCAGTACTTC.

The chain joins TRBV5-1 to TRBJ2-3, with D unclear. Trimming shortened V by 2 bases and J by 2 bases, and 6 bases separated the two germline ends. The CDR3 totals 13 residues. Germline V gene lookup returns CDR1 SGHRS and CDR2 YFSETQ. The CDR3 loop is CASSLHFTDTQYF. CDR3 bases: TGCGCCAGCAGCTTACACTTCACAGATACGCAGTATTTT.

The V call is TRBV5-4, the J call TRBJ1-1; D ambiguous. CDR3 length: 15 amino acids. Trimming left V 4 bases short and J 1 base short, with 14 bases between. From germline, CDR1 is SGHNT and CDR2 YYREEE (reference sequence). CDR3 DNA sequence: TGTGCCAGCAGCGACCGGTCCCAAGGGAACACTGAAGCTTTCTTT. As protein: CASSDRSQGNTEAFF.

The CDR3 DNA reads as TGTGCCAGCAGCTTTGGGGGACCCCTCGGCGAGCAGTACTTC. Protein product: CASSFGGPLGEQYF. The chain links TRBV5-4 to TRBJ2-7; the D gene could be TRBD1 or TRBD2 (5 bases each). CDR3 length: 14 residues. CDR1 SGHNT and CDR2 YYREEE come from the germline V gene (reference sequence). Trimming took off 2 bases at V and 6 bases at J, with 15 bases between the two ends.

The V and J genes are TRBV18 and TRBJ2-2; TRBD1 matches at 7 bases. CDR3 length: 16 residues. Trimming removed 0 bases from V and 1 base from J; junction bases left unmatched: 2. Germline CDR1 and CDR2: KGHSH and LQKENI. The CDR3 bases are TGTGCCAGCTCACCACCGGGACAGAAGAACACCGGGGAGCTGTTTTTT. It codes for CASSPPGQKNTGELFF.

Concerning this clone: The sample has other DNA sequences that encode this CDR3 too. This chain connects TRBV6-2 or TRBV6-3 to TRBJ2-7; D ambiguous. V was pared by 6 bases and J by 1 base, with 4 bases between. The CDR3 is 11 amino acids. Germline CDR1 is MNHEY and CDR2 is SVGEGT. The CDR3 protein is CASSQSYEQYF. The CDR3 region has the DNA TGTGCCAGCAGCCAATCCTACGAGCAGTACTTC.

This clone was recorded only once. This chain uses TRBV12-2 with TRBJ2-1; no DNA check was done on the table's D call, TRBD2. TRBV12-2 corresponds to a pseudogene. The CDR3 has 16 residues. CDR3 sequence (DNA): TGTGCAAGTCGCTTATCATCAGCGGGAGGTATTGATGAGCAGTTCTTC. Encoded protein: CASRLSSAGGIDEQFF.

The chain uses TRBV30 and TRBJ2-3; D perhaps matches TRBD1 (6 bases). CDR1 and CDR2 from the germline V gene are GTSNPN and SVGIG (reference sequence). There are 15 residues in the CDR3. The V gene lost 1 base and the J gene lost 2 bases, with 13 bases spanning the gap. DNA for the CDR3: TGTGCCTGGAGTGACACCCGACAGGTCACAGATACGCAGTATTTT. It codes for CAWSDTRQVTDTQYF. The whole variable domain, remainder taken from reference TRBV30 and TRBJ2-3, is SQTIHQWPATLVQPVGSPLSLECTVEGTSNPNLYWYRQAAGRGLQLLFYSVGIGQISSEVPQNLSASRPQDRQFILSSKKLLLSDSGFYLCAWSDTRQVTDTQYFGPGTRLTVL.

This chain joins TRBV2 and TRBJ2-7, with TRBD1 identical over 8 bases. The germline V gene encodes CDR1 SNHLY and CDR2 FYNNEI. The CDR3 is 14 amino acids. V shed 1 base and J 3 bases; nucleotides not matched to a gene: 2. The CDR3 region is CASSEGTGSYEQYF. CDR3 DNA sequence: TGTGCCAGCAGTGAAGGGACAGGGAGCTACGAGCAGTACTTC. Using reference TRBV2 and TRBJ2-7 for the parts outside the CDR3, the full variable domain is EPEVTQTPSHQVTQMGQEVILRCVPISNHLYFYWYRQILGQKVEFLVSFYNNEISEKSEIFDDQFSVERPDGSNFTLKIRSTKLEDSAMYFCASSEGTGSYEQYFGPGTRLTVT.

Comment on this clone: Compared with germline, one end of the junction differs, possibly owing to a read error. The chain combines TRBV3-1 (or the pseudogene TRBV3-2) with TRBJ1-2, with 9 bases lining up with TRBD1. CDR3 length: 13 amino acids. Per the germline V gene, CDR1 is LGHDT and CDR2 is YNNKEL (reference sequence). This CDR3 is CASSQAGQGIFSF. CDR3 nucleotides: TGTGCCAGCAGTCAGGCAGGACAGGGGATCTTCTCGTTC.

This chain uses TRBV7-9 with TRBJ2-1; possible D gene TRBD2, 6 bases. V was clipped by 2 bases and J by 0 bases, with 11 bases between them. The V gene's germline CDR1 is SEHNR and CDR2 FQNEAQ (reference sequence). The CDR3 has 16 residues. This CDR3 is CASSLKGRSSYNEQFF. The CDR3 nucleotides read TGTGCCAGCAGCTTAAAGGGGAGGAGCTCCTACAATGAGCAGTTCTTC.

V is TRBV28 and J is TRBJ1-1, with no clear D. This CDR3 is built from 15 residues. Germline-derived CDR1 and CDR2 are MDHEN and SYDVKM. Trimming pared 5 bases from V and 0 bases from J, leaving 13 bases between. CDR3 coding DNA: TGTGCCAGCAGTCCCCGCGGTAGGGTGAACACTGAAGCTTTCTTT. Translating gives CASSPRGRVNTEAFF.

This chain uses TRBV28 with TRBJ2-6; a weak D match, TRBD2 (6 bases). V gave up 8 bases and J gave up 4 bases, with 15 bases separating them. From germline, CDR1 is MDHEN and CDR2 SYDVKM. This CDR3 spans 15 amino acids. DNA for the CDR3: TGTGCCAGCCAACCCGGGAGTGCGGGGGCCAACGTCCTGACTTTC. Encoded protein: CASQPGSAGANVLTF. The full variable domain, with the rest looked up from reference TRBV28 and TRBJ2-6, is DVKVTQSSRYLVKRTGEKVFLECVQDMDHENMFWYRQDPGLGLRLIYFSYDVKMKEKGDIPEGYSVSREKKERFSLILESASTNQTSMYLCASQPGSAGANVLTFGAGSRLTVL.

The gene calls are TRBV7-2 and TRBJ2-1, with TRBD1 matching 8 bases. Germline CDR1 and CDR2: SGHTA and FQGNSA. The CDR3 consists of 14 residues. V lost 2 bases and J lost 7; bases outside the gene matches: 4. This chain's CDR3 is CASSLQGAKNEQFF. The CDR3 nucleotides read TGTGCCAGCAGCTTACAGGGGGCGAAGAATGAGCAGTTCTTC. The variable domain in full, with the rest retrieved from reference TRBV7-2 and TRBJ2-1, is GAGVSQSPSNKVTEKGKDVELRCDPISGHTALYWYRQSLGQGLEFLIYFQGNSAPDKSGLPSDRFSAERTGGSVSTLTIQRTQQEDSAVYLCASSLQGAKNEQFFGPGTRLTVL.

The V call is TRBV19, the J call TRBJ2-4; a possible D gene is TRBD1 (6 bases). With 4 bases removed from V and 6 bases from J, the gap between germline ends came to 19 bases. Germline CDR1 LNHDA, CDR2 SQIVND (reference sequence). The CDR3 runs 16 residues. CDR3 sequence reads: CASSTGQNLLLNIQYF. In DNA form, the CDR3 reads TGTGCCAGTAGTACAGGACAGAACCTCCTACTAAACATTCAGTACTTC.

This chain uses TRBV21-1 with TRBJ2-5; whether TRBD1, the table's D call, matches the DNA was not checked. TRBV21-1 is noted as a pseudogene. The CDR3 totals 16 residues. The CDR3 loop reads CASSKLNRDRDETQYF. CDR3 bases: TGTGCCAGCAGCAAATTGAACCGGGACAGGGATGAGACCCAGTACTTC.

The chain carries TRBV27 and TRBJ1-1; tentatively, D is TRBD1 (5 bases). The germline V gene encodes CDR1 MNHEY and CDR2 SMNVEV (reference sequence). V lost 3 bases to trimming and J lost 1 base, with 12 bases between them. The CDR3 is 15 residues long. CDR3 region: CASSFGGSGNTEAFF. Here the CDR3 DNA reads TGTGCCAGCAGTTTCGGGGGATCGGGGAACACTGAAGCTTTCTTT.

Note on this clone: This clone may be a read error of a much larger clone one base away. V usage is TRBV3-1 (or the pseudogene TRBV3-2) and J usage is TRBJ2-7; D unclear. This CDR3 comprises 11 residues. Germline assignment: CDR1 LGHDT and CDR2 YNNKEL (reference sequence). Between the trimmed V and J ends, which lost 8 bases and 3 bases, there was a span of 8 bases. The CDR3 region is CASGRDYEQYF. CDR3 DNA: TGTGCCAGCGGTAGGGACTACGAGCAGTACTTC.